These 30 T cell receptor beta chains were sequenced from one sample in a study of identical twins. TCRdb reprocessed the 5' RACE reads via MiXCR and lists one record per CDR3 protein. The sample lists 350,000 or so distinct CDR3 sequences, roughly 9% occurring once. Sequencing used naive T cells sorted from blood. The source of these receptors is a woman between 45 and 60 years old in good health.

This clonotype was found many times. The CDR3 here is CASSTDSRQETQYF. DNA of the CDR3: TGTGCCAGCAGCACAGACAGCAGACAAGAGACCCAGTACTTC. The chain employs TRBV11-3 and TRBJ2-5; TRBD1 might be the D (5 bases). The V and J ends lost 5 bases and 2 bases respectively, with 12 bases between them. The CDR3 contains 14 residues. CDR1 is SGHNT, CDR2 YENEEA, per germline.

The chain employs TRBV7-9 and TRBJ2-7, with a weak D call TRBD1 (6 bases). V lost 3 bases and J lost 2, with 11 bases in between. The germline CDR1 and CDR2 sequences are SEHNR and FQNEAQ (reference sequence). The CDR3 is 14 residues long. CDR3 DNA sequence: TGTGCCAGCAGCTTGACAGGTATAACCTACGAGCAGTACGTC. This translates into CASSLTGITYEQYV.

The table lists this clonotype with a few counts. The CDR3 bases are TGTGCCAGCAGTGCCGCAGTGGGCACAGATACGCAGTATTTT. It encodes CASSAAVGTDTQYF. This sequence joins TRBV6-1 and TRBJ2-3; no reliable D call. The CDR3 is made up of 14 amino acids. The V end was cut by 4 bases, the J end by 1 base, with 9 bases between. Germline values: CDR1 MNHNS, CDR2 SASEGT.

The CDR3 is CSASPVMGYYEQYF. As DNA, the CDR3 is TGCAGTGCTAGTCCGGTTATGGGGTATTACGAGCAGTACTTC. The chain has TRBV20-1 and TRBJ2-7; no clear D. The V end lost 3 bases, the J end lost 4 bases, and 16 bases lay between the germline ends. The CDR3 spans 14 residues. CDR1 and CDR2 from the germline V gene are DFQATT and SNEGSKA (reference sequence).

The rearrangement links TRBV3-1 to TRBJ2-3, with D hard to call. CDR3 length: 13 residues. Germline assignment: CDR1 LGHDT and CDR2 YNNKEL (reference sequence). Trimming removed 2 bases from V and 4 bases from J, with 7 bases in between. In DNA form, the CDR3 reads TGTGCCAGCAGCCAAAACTTAGCAGATACGCAGTATTTT. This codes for CASSQNLADTQYF.

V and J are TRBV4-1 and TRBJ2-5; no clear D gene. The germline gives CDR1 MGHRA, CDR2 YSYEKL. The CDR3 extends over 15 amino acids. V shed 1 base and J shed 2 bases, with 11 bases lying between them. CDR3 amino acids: CASSQGPGIQETQYF. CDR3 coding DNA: TGCGCCAGCAGCCAAGGTCCAGGCATACAAGAGACCCAGTACTTC.

CDR3 sequence reads: CASNSGKGGRGTDTQYF. The CDR3 DNA reads TGTGCCAGCAATTCCGGGAAAGGGGGTCGGGGCACAGATACGCAGTATTTT. This chain uses TRBV6-2 or TRBV6-3 with TRBJ2-3; TRBD1 is a possible D gene (6 bases). V lost 7 bases to trimming and J lost 1 base, with 21 bases between them. The CDR3 has 17 amino acids. The V gene's germline CDR1 is MNHEY and CDR2 SVGEGT.

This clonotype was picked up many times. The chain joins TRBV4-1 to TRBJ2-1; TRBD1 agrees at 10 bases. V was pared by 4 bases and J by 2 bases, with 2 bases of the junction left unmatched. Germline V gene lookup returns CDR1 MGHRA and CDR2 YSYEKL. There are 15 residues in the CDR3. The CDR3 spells CASSRGTGAYNEQFF. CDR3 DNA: TGCGCCAGCAGCCGAGGGACAGGGGCCTACAATGAGCAGTTCTTC.

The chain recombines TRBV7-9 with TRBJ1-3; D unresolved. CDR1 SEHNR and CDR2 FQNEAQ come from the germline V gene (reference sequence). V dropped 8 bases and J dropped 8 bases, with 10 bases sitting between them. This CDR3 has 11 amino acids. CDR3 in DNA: TGTGCCAGCCAGCTGGAGGACACCATATATTTT. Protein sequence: CASQLEDTIYF.

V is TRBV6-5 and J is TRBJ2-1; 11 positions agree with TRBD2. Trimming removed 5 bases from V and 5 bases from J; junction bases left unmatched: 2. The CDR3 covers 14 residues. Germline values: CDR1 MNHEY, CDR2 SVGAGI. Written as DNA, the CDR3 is TGTGCCAGCAGTCAACTAGCGGGAGACAATGAGCAGTTCTTC. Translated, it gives CASSQLAGDNEQFF.

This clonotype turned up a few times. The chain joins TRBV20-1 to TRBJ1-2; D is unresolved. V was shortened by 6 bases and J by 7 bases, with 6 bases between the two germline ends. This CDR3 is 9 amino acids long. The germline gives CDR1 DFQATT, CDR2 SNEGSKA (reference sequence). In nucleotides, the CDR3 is TGCAGTGCGTTAGGTGGCTACACCTTC. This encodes CSALGGYTF.

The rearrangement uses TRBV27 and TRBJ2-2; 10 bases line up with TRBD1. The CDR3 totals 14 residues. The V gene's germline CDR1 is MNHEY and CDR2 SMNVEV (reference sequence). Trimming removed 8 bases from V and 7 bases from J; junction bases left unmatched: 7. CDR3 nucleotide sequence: TGTGCCAGCCGACAGGGGGCCCATATCGGGGAGCTGTTTTTT. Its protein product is CASRQGAHIGELFF.

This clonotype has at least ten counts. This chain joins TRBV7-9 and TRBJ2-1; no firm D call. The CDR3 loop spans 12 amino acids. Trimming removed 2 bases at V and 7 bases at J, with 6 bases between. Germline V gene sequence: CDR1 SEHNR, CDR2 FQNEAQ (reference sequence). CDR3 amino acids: CASSLSENEQFF. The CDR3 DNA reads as TGTGCCAGCAGCTTAAGCGAGAATGAGCAGTTCTTC.

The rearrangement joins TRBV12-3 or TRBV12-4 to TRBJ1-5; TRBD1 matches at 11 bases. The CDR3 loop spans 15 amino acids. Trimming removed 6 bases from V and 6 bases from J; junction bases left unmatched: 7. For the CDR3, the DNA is TGTGCCAGCAGGCGGACAGGGGGCGCCGGTCAGCCCCAGCATTTT. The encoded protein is CASRRTGGAGQPQHF.

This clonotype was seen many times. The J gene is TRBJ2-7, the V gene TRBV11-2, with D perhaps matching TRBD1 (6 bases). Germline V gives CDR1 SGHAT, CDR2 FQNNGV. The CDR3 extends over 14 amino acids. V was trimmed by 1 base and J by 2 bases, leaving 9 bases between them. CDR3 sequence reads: CASSLATGPYEQYV. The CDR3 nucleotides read TGTGCCAGCAGCTTAGCGACAGGTCCCTACGAGCAGTACGTC.

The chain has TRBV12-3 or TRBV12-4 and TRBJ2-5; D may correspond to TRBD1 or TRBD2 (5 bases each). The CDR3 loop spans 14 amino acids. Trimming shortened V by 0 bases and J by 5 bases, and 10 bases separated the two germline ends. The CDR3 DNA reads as TGTGCCAGCAGTTTAGCCGGGGACGGGGAGACCCAGTACTTC. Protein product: CASSLAGDGETQYF.

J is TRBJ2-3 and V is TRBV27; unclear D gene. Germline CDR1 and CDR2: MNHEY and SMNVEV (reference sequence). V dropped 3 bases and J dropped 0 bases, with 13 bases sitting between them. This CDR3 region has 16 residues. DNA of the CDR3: TGTGCCAGCAGTTTTGGGCTAGTGGGGAGCACAGATACGCAGTATTTT. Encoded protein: CASSFGLVGSTDTQYF.

The CDR3 region is CSARDQAGAIMRTDTQYF. CDR3 in DNA: TGCAGTGCTAGAGATCAGGCGGGAGCCATTATGCGCACAGATACGCAGTATTTT. The chain has TRBV20-1 and TRBJ2-3, with 7 positions matching TRBD2. The germline V gene has CDR1 DFQATT and CDR2 SNEGSKA (reference sequence). V shed 0 bases and J 1 base; nucleotides not matched to a gene: 13. The CDR3 totals 18 residues.

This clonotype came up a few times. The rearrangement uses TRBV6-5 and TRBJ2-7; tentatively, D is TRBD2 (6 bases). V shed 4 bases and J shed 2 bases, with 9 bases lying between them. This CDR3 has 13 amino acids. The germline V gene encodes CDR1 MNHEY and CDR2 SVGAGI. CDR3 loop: CASSWGGPYEQYF. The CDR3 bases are TGTGCCAGCAGTTGGGGAGGTCCCTACGAGCAGTACTTC.

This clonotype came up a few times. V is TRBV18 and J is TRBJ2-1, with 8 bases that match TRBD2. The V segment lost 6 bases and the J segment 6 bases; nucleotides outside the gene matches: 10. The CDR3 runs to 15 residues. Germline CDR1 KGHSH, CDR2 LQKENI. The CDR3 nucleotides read TGTGCCAGCTCCGTAGGGGGGACTAGTTTCAATGAGCAGTTCTTC. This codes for CASSVGGTSFNEQFF.

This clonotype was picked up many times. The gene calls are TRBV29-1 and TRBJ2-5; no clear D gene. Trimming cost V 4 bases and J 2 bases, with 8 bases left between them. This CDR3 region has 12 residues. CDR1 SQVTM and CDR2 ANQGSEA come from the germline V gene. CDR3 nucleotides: TGCAGCGTTGGTGGGGTACAAGAGACCCAGTACTTC. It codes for CSVGGVQETQYF.

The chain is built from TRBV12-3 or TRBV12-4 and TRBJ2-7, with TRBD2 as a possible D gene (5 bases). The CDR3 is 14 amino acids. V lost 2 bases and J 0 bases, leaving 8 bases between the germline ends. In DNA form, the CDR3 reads TGTGCCAGCAGTTTAAACGGGAACTCCTACGAGCAGTACTTC. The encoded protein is CASSLNGNSYEQYF.

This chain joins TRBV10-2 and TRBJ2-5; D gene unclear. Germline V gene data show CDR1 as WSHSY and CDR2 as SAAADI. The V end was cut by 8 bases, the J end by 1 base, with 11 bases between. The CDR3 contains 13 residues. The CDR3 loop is CASHRRSQETQYF. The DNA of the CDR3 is TGCGCCAGCCACCGGCGGAGCCAAGAGACCCAGTACTTC.

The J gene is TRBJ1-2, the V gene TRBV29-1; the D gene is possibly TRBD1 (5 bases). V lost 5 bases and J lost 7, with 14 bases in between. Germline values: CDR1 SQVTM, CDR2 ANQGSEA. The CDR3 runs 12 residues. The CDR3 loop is CSVTGGNGGYTF. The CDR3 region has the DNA TGCAGCGTTACCGGGGGTAACGGTGGCTACACCTTC.

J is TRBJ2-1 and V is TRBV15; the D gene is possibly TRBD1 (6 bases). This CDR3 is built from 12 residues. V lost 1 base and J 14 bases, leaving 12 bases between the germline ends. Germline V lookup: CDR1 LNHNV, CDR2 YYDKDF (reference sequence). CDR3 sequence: CATSRGVNREFF. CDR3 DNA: TGTGCCACCAGCAGAGGCGTGAACAGGGAGTTCTTC.

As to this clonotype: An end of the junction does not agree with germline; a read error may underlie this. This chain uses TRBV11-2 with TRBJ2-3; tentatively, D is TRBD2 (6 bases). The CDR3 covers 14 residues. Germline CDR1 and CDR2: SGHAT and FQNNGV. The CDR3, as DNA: TGTGCCAGCCGCTTCCCGGGAGCGACGGGTACGCAGTATTTT. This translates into CASRFPGATGTQYF.

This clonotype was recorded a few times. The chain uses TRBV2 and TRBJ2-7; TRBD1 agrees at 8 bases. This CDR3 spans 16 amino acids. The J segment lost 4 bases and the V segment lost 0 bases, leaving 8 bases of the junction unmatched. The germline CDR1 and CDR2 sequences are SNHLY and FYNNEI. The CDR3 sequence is CASSEAHPGGAYEQYF. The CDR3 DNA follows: TGTGCCAGCAGTGAAGCCCATCCAGGGGGCGCTTACGAGCAGTACTTC.

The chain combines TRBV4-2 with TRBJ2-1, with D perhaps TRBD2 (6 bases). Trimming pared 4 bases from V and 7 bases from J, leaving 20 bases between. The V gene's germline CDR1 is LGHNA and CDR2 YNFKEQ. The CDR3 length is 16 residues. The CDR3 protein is CASSPRRDPLGNEQFF. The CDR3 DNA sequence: TGTGCCAGCAGCCCCAGGCGGGACCCCCTGGGGAATGAGCAGTTCTTC.

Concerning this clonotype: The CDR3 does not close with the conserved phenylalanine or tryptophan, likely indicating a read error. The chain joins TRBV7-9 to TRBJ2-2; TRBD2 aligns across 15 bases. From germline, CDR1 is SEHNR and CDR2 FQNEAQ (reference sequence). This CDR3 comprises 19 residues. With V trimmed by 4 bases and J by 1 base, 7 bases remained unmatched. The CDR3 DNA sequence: TGTGCCAGCAGCTCCGGACTAGCGGGAGGGCCGGTGAACACCGGGGAGCTGTTTTGT. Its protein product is CASSSGLAGGPVNTGELFC.

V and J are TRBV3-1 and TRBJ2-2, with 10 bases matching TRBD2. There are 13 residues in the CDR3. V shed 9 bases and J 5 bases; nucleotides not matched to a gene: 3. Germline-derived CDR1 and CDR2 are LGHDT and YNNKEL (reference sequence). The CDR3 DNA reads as TGTGCCAGTGTACTAGCGGGGACCGGGGAGCTGTTTTTT. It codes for CASVLAGTGELFF.